This is a list of T cell receptor beta chains from one sample in a study of CD8 T cells in Susac syndrome. TCRdb analysed the immunoSEQ multiplex PCR reads with MiXCR anew, one entry per CDR3 protein. Among roughly 250,000 distinct CDR3 sequences listed, less than 96% were seen once. The sequenced sample consisted of CD4+ T cells from PBMCs. The receptors originated from a human donor with Susac syndrome. CDR3s include the opening cysteine and the closing phenylalanine or tryptophan. Fields, in order: clone size, J gene, CDR3 length, D gene, V gene, CDR3 DNA, CDR3 protein. D genes are given only for firm matches. Clone size appears in some rows only: once, few, many, or a class for an expanded clone.

>.|TRBJ1-3|15|.|TRBV6-5
TGTGCCAGCCTCCCTACGGGACCCTCTGGAAACACCATATATTTT
CASLPTGPSGNTIYF
>.|TRBJ2-1|16|TRBD1|TRBV28
TGTGCCAGCAGTGGGACAGGGATCCCCCCCTATCATGAGCAGTTCTTC
CASSGTGIPPYHEQFF
>.|TRBJ2-7|13|.|TRBV11-2
TGTGCCAGCAGCTTAGGGGGGTCCTACGAGCAGTACTTC
CASSLGGSYEQYF
>once|TRBJ2-3|9|.|TRBV29-1
TGCAGCGTTGAAGATACGCAGTATTTT
CSVEDTQYF
>.|TRBJ1-2|15|.|TRBV3-1
TGTGCCAGCAGCCCAGTAATTTTGGGCTTCGGTGGCTACACCTTC
CASSPVILGFGGYTF
>.|TRBJ1-1|9|.|TRBV5-1
TGCGCCAGTTACCCTCAAGCTTTCTTT
CASYPQAFF
>.|TRBJ1-1|13|.|TRBV12-3/TRBV12-4
TGTGCCAGCAGTTTGAAAGGAAGGGCTGAAGCTTTCTTT
CASSLKGRAEAFF
>.|TRBJ2-1|14|TRBD2|TRBV20-1
TGCAGTGCTAGACGGACTAGCGGGACCGATGAGCAGTTCTTC
CSARRTSGTDEQFF
>.|TRBJ2-4|14|.|TRBV12-3/TRBV12-4
TGTGCCAGCAGTCCACATTTAGCCAAAAACATTCAGTACTTC
CASSPHLAKNIQYF
>once|TRBJ2-3|13|.|TRBV7-7
TGTGCTAGCAGCTTAGCGTGGGCAGATACGCAGTATTTT
CASSLAWADTQYF
>.|TRBJ1-2|13|.|TRBV24-1
TGTGCCACCAGGTCGGACGGCAACTATGGCTACACCTTC
CATRSDGNYGYTF
>.|TRBJ1-5|13|TRBD1|TRBV20-1
TGCAGTGCTACCAAGACAGGGGCCCAGCCCCAGCATTTT
CSATKTGAQPQHF
>.|TRBJ2-5|13|.|TRBV5-1
TGCGCCAGCAGGGCGCAGGGTGGGGAGACCCAGTACTTC
CASRAQGGETQYF
>.|TRBJ1-1|13|TRBD1|TRBV20-1
TGCAGTGCTAGGGACAGGGTGATCACTGAAGCTTTCTTT
CSARDRVITEAFF
>.|TRBJ2-1|13|.|TRBV30
TGTGCCTGGAGTGTACTTCCGGTGGGTGAGCAGTTCTTC
CAWSVLPVGEQFF
>.|TRBJ1-2|14|.|TRBV12-3/TRBV12-4
TGTGCCAGCAGTTTAGTAGGGCCCGGAGATGGCTACACCTTC
CASSLVGPGDGYTF
>.|TRBJ2-5|11|.|TRBV28
TGTGCCAGCAGTTCCACCCAGGGGCAGTACTTC
CASSSTQGQYF
>.|TRBJ2-2|15|.|TRBV7-7
TGTGCTAGCAGCTTAGCGAACAGGGCATCCGGGGAGCTGTTTTTT
CASSLANRASGELFF
>.|TRBJ2-7|15|TRBD2|TRBV7-9
TGTGCCAGCAGCTTCAGCGGGAGTGACGCCTACGAGCAGTACTTC
CASSFSGSDAYEQYF
>.|TRBJ1-2|13|.|TRBV10-3
TGTGCCATCACTTCCGCGGACCCCTATGGCTACACCTTC
CAITSADPYGYTF
>.|TRBJ1-1|13|.|TRBV29-1
TGCAGCGTCTCCCTACGAGGGGCTACTGAAGCTTTCTTT
CSVSLRGATEAFF
>.|TRBJ1-1|14|.|TRBV18
TGTGCCAGCTCATTCGACAGAATGAACACTGAAGCTTTCTTT
CASSFDRMNTEAFF
>once|TRBJ1-2|13|TRBD1|TRBV2
TGTGCCAGCAGTTCAGACAGGGACTATGGCTACACCTTC
CASSSDRDYGYTF
>.|TRBJ2-5|14|TRBD1|TRBV3-1
TGTGCCAGCAGCCTCCGCGGACAGGGAGAGACCCAGTACTTC
CASSLRGQGETQYF
>once|TRBJ2-4|14|.|TRBV9
TGTGCCAGCAGCGTCACCCAGGGACAAAACATTCAGTACTTC
CASSVTQGQNIQYF
>.|TRBJ1-5|15|.|TRBV5-1
TGCGCCAGCAGCTTGGGCGGATATAGCAATCAGCCCCAGCATTTT
CASSLGGYSNQPQHF
>.|TRBJ2-7|12|.|TRBV15
TGTGCCACCAGCAGAGATTTCTACGAGCAGTACTTC
CATSRDFYEQYF
>.|TRBJ1-5|15|.|TRBV28
TGTGCCAGCAGTTCTTACAGGGAGAGCAATCAGCCCCAGCATTTT
CASSSYRESNQPQHF
>.|TRBJ1-3|16|.|TRBV20-1
TGCAGTGCTAGAAGCCTTATCGCGGGACAAAGAAACACCATATATTTT
CSARSLIAGQRNTIYF
>.|TRBJ2-1|15|.|TRBV4-1
TGCGCCAGCAGCCAAGCACTAGCTGACTGGAATGAGCAGTTCTTC
CASSQALADWNEQFF
>once|TRBJ2-1|14|.|TRBV3-1
TGTGCCAGCAGCCTTGGGACAAAGTACAATGAGCAGTTCTTC
CASSLGTKYNEQFF
>.|TRBJ2-1|17|.|TRBV12-2
TGTGCAAGTCGCTTAGGAAGACTAGCGGGAAAAAGGCATGAGCAGTTCTTC
CASRLGRLAGKRHEQFF